What follows are 28 T cell receptor beta chains derived from one specimen sequenced in a study of IL-17A CD8 T cells in psoriatic arthritis synovium. CD3+ T cells, isolated magnetically, got 1.5 hours of stimulation with PMA and ionomycin and were then labeled using IL-17A and IFNgamma cytokine secretion assays. Synovial fluid effusions were aspirated from the actively inflamed joints of patients with psoriatic arthritis. Preparation of the library involved the immunoSEQ multiplex PCR assay. TCRdb re-hosts the immuneACCESS table, in-frame sequences only. Its copies lack some clones; in the studies checked, an unresolved V gene accounts for under half of them, and the cause for the rest is not known. This sample holds about 1,900 clones; 60% to 75% were observed only once. Clones ranked in the top ten supply 9% to 15% of the sample. The specimen was IL-17A+ (IFN-gamma+/-) memory CD8+ T cells from synovial fluid. Read against the paper, the sample's cell subset or site label means: IL-17A+IFNgamma+/- memory CD8+ (Tc17) cells. The receptor source for this set is a human donor with psoriatic arthritis.

This clone was picked up a small number of times. The rearrangement links TRBV14 to TRBJ2-1; possible D gene TRBD2, 7 bases. Trimming pared 6 bases from V and 10 bases from J, leaving 25 bases between. CDR1 and CDR2 from the germline V gene are SGHDN and FVKESK. There are 16 residues in the CDR3. CDR3 DNA: TGTGCCAGCAGTGAAGGGAGGGACTATCATGACAGGGAGCAGTTCTTC. Translated, it gives CASSEGRDYHDREQFF.

The chain links TRBV4-2 to TRBJ2-7; 14 nucleotides match TRBD2. This CDR3 contains 18 residues. Germline V gene data show CDR1 as LGHNA and CDR2 as YNFKEQ. Trimming took 6 bases from V and 0 from J; bases not matched to a gene: 10. This CDR3 reads CASSPGLAGERSSYEQYF. CDR3 nucleotide sequence: TGTGCCAGCAGTCCGGGACTAGCGGGAGAGAGGAGCTCCTACGAGCAGTACTTC.

V is TRBV19 and J is TRBJ1-2, with 8 bases that match TRBD1. J gave up 9 bases and V 4 bases, and 10 bases lay outside the gene matches. From germline, CDR1 is LNHDA and CDR2 SQIVND (reference sequence). The CDR3 loop spans 14 amino acids. The CDR3 is CASSTAPWTGRYTF. The CDR3, as DNA: TGTGCCAGTAGTACCGCCCCCTGGACAGGGCGCTACACCTTC.

The chain uses TRBV28 and TRBJ2-7; TRBD2 agrees at 12 bases. The V and J ends lost 6 bases and 5 bases, in that order; junction bases with no gene match: 8. Germline CDR1 is MDHEN and CDR2 is SYDVKM. CDR3 length: 15 residues. CDR3 sequence (DNA): TGTGCCAGCAGGAAACTAGCGGGAGGAACTCACGAGCAGTACTTC. Amino acids: CASRKLAGGTHEQYF.

The chain links TRBV6-1 to TRBJ2-3, with 13 positions matching TRBD2. CDR1 and CDR2 (germline): MNHNS, SASEGT. The CDR3 is made up of 15 amino acids. J lost 6 bases, V lost 6 bases, and 6 bases had no gene match. CDR3 amino acids: CASRKLAGGPDTQYF. The CDR3 DNA sequence: TGTGCCAGCAGGAAACTAGCGGGAGGGCCTGATACGCAGTATTTT.

V gene TRBV30 combines with J gene TRBJ1-1; the D is unclear. The V and J ends lost 6 bases and 0 bases respectively, with 5 bases between them. Germline V lookup: CDR1 GTSNPN, CDR2 SVGIG (reference sequence). The CDR3 covers 11 residues. Here the CDR3 DNA reads TGTGCCTGCAGAATGAACACTGAAGCTTTCTTT. It yields the protein CACRMNTEAFF. Full variable domain (outside the CDR3, taken from reference TRBV30 and TRBJ1-1): SQTIHQWPATLVQPVGSPLSLECTVEGTSNPNLYWYRQAAGRGLQLLFYSVGIGQISSEVPQNLSASRPQDRQFILSSKKLLLSDSGFYLCACRMNTEAFFGQGTRLTVV.

This clone was picked up a small number of times. The genes are TRBV7-2 and TRBJ2-7, with D perhaps matching TRBD2 (5 bases). Germline CDR1 and CDR2: SGHTA and FQGNSA. V was clipped by 5 bases and J by 2 bases, with 13 bases between them. This CDR3 is built from 14 residues. Here the CDR3 DNA reads TGTGCCAGCAGCGCCGGACTGGGAGCCTACGAGCAGTACGTC. Protein: CASSAGLGAYEQYV.

By frequency in the sample, this clone is large. CDR3 sequence reads: CAWGRDPRNQPQHF. CDR3 sequence (DNA): TGTGCCTGGGGGAGGGACCCACGCAATCAGCCCCAGCATTTT. The chain carries TRBV30 and TRBJ1-5; TRBD1 might be the D (5 bases). V dropped 5 bases and J dropped 2 bases, with 13 bases sitting between them. The V gene's germline CDR1 is GTSNPN and CDR2 SVGIG (reference sequence). The CDR3 totals 14 residues.

This chain links TRBV5-1 with TRBJ2-7; D might be TRBD1 (5 bases). Germline V lookup: CDR1 SGHRS, CDR2 YFSETQ. This CDR3 contains 14 residues. The CDR3 sequence is CASSEWGRSYEQYV. CDR3 nucleotides: TGTGCCAGCAGTGAGTGGGGCAGGTCCTACGAGCAGTACGTC.

V is TRBV18 and J is TRBJ1-1, with a possible D match to TRBD1 (6 bases). The CDR3 is made up of 16 amino acids. V was clipped by 0 bases and J by 1 base, with 12 bases between them. CDR1 and CDR2 from the germline V gene are KGHSH and LQKENI. CDR3 in DNA: TGTGCCAGCTCACCACCTACAGCAGGGGAGAACACTGAAGCTTTCTTT. Protein sequence: CASSPPTAGENTEAFF.

This chain uses TRBV6-5 with TRBJ1-5; 7 bases align to TRBD1. Germline loops: CDR1 MNHEY, CDR2 SVGAGI. The length of the CDR3 is 13 residues. The trim removed 8 bases at V and 6 bases at J, leaving 7 bases unmatched. This CDR3 reads CASSTGPVQPQHF. Written as DNA, the CDR3 is TGTGCCAGCTCGACAGGGCCGGTTCAGCCCCAGCATTTT.

V is TRBV7-8 and J is TRBJ2-3, with 9 positions matching TRBD2. The germline gives CDR1 SGHVS, CDR2 FQNEAQ. The CDR3 covers 15 residues. V was clipped by 5 bases and J by 2 bases; unmatched bases: 5. CDR3 in amino acids: CASSPLAGDTDTQYF. In DNA, the CDR3 is TGTGCCAGCAGCCCATTAGCGGGGGACACAGATACGCAGTATTTT.

The rearrangement uses TRBV5-4 and TRBJ2-1; 13 bases are shared with TRBD2. Per germline, CDR1 SGHNT and CDR2 YYREEE (reference sequence). This CDR3 has 17 amino acids. With 4 bases clipped from V and 9 bases from J, the junction kept 13 bases outside the gene matches. CDR3 amino acids: CASSSGTSGTKRLEQFF. Here the CDR3 DNA reads TGTGCCAGCAGCAGCGGGACTAGCGGGACCAAGCGTCTTGAGCAGTTCTTC.

The rearrangement joins TRBV7-9 to TRBJ2-5; no firm D call. Germline CDR1 SEHNR, CDR2 FQNEAQ (reference sequence). The CDR3 runs 13 residues. V was trimmed by 1 base and J by 2 bases, leaving 5 bases between them. Here the CDR3 DNA reads TGTGCCAGCAGCTTAGACGGACAAGAGACCCAGTACTTC. It yields the protein CASSLDGQETQYF.

The chain carries TRBV5-6 and TRBJ2-1; D unresolved. In germline, CDR1 is SGHDT, CDR2 YYEEEE. The V and J ends lost 1 base and 1 base respectively, with 6 bases between them. This CDR3 is built from 14 residues. CDR3 residues: CASSLPGSYNEQFF. The CDR3 region has the DNA TGTGCCAGCAGCTTGCCAGGATCCTACAATGAGCAGTTCTTC.

The genes are TRBV20-1 and TRBJ2-1; D is unclear. CDR3 size: 11 residues. V shed 6 bases and J shed 3 bases, with 6 bases lying between them. Germline-derived CDR1 and CDR2 are DFQATT and SNEGSKA (reference sequence). CDR3 amino acids: CSAPNYNEQFF. CDR3 nucleotides: TGCAGTGCGCCAAACTACAATGAGCAGTTCTTC.

The rearrangement uses TRBV5-5 and TRBJ2-5; maybe TRBD1 (6 bases). V shed 2 bases and J shed 4 bases, with 15 bases lying between them. The length of the CDR3 is 15 residues. CDR1 is SGHKS and CDR2 is YYEKEE in the germline V gene (reference sequence). The CDR3 DNA follows: TGTGCCAGCAGCTTAGCGCGGAAGGGGGTAGAGACCCAGTACTTC. Protein sequence: CASSLARKGVETQYF. Complete variable domain (other parts from reference TRBV5-5 and TRBJ2-5): DAGVTQSPTHLIKTRGQQVTLRCSPISGHKSVSWYQQVLGQGPQFIFQYYEKEERGRGNFPDRFSARQFPNYSSELNVNALLLGDSALYLCASSLARKGVETQYFGPGTRLLVL.

J is TRBJ2-1 and V is TRBV6-1, with TRBD2 matching over 7 bases. V was pared by 1 base and J by 2 bases, with 8 bases of the junction left unmatched. Germline CDR1 and CDR2: MNHNS and SASEGT. CDR3 length: 17 residues. CDR3 region: CASSEGLAESPYNEQFF. CDR3 nucleotides: TGTGCCAGCAGTGAAGGGCTAGCGGAGAGCCCCTACAATGAGCAGTTCTTC.

V usage is TRBV28 and J usage is TRBJ2-7, with D perhaps assigned TRBD1 or TRBD2 (5 bases each). Germline V gene lookup returns CDR1 MDHEN and CDR2 SYDVKM. CDR3 length: 14 residues. Trimming took off 5 bases at V and 9 bases at J, with 20 bases between the two ends. For the CDR3, the DNA is TGTGCCAGCAGTCTAGACGGGGCTAGTAAGGTGCAGTACTTC. It translates to CASSLDGASKVQYF.

V and J are TRBV6-4 and TRBJ2-6, with no clear D. The CDR3 covers 16 residues. The V and J ends lost 6 bases and 0 bases respectively, with 12 bases between them. The germline V gene has CDR1 MRHNA and CDR2 SNTAGT. CDR3 DNA: TGTGCCAGCAGCCCACAGACGGACTCTGGGGCCAACGTCCTGACTTTC. Protein sequence: CASSPQTDSGANVLTF.

The chain is built from TRBV11-3 and TRBJ1-1; D unclear. Trimming shortened V by 4 bases and J by 0 bases, and 12 bases separated the two germline ends. The CDR3 is made up of 15 amino acids. The germline V gene encodes CDR1 SGHNT and CDR2 YENEEA. CDR3 DNA sequence: TGTGCCAGCAGCTCCAGTCTGGGAGTGAACACTGAAGCTTTCTTT. This sequence encodes CASSSSLGVNTEAFF.

This clone has only a few counts. V usage is TRBV19 and J usage is TRBJ2-1, with TRBD2 matching over 11 bases. Germline-derived CDR1 and CDR2 are LNHDA and SQIVND (reference sequence). The CDR3 sequence is 16 residues long. V trimming: 6 bases; J trimming: 5 bases; junction bases outside the gene matches: 9. The CDR3 spells CASSLTSGSGNNEQFF. CDR3 DNA: TGTGCCAGTAGCCTTACTAGCGGGAGCGGGAACAATGAGCAGTTCTTC.

The rearrangement joins TRBV30 to TRBJ2-3; D remains unclear. V was clipped by 0 bases and J by 4 bases, with 11 bases between them. The germline V gene encodes CDR1 GTSNPN and CDR2 SVGIG (reference sequence). The CDR3 runs to 14 residues. The CDR3 nucleotides are TGTGCCTGGAGTGTAGTATTCGGCCCAGATACGCAGTATTTT. The encoded protein is CAWSVVFGPDTQYF.

A word on this clone: The junction departs from germline at one end; a sequencing error may be responsible. This rearrangement joins TRBV4-1 to TRBJ1-1; D not certain. Germline V lookup: CDR1 MGHRA, CDR2 YSYEKL. The CDR3 length is 13 residues. The CDR3 DNA reads TGTGCCAGCAGCCAAGGTCCGATAACTGAAGCTTTCTTT. It encodes CASSQGPITEAFF.

V gene TRBV19 combines with J gene TRBJ2-2; D possibly corresponds to TRBD1 (6 bases). The germline V and J ends were trimmed by 9 bases and 5 bases, with 19 bases remaining between them. Germline CDR1 reads LNHDA; CDR2 reads SQIVND (reference sequence). The CDR3 consists of 15 residues. CDR3 sequence reads: CASQTMGHATGELFF. The CDR3 DNA reads TGTGCCAGCCAGACGATGGGACACGCGACCGGGGAGCTGTTTTTT.

This clone was seen once. V usage is TRBV28 and J usage is TRBJ2-2; 7 bases line up with TRBD2. The CDR3 has 15 amino acids. Germline CDR1 reads MDHEN; CDR2 reads SYDVKM. With V trimmed by 5 bases and J by 3 bases, 6 bases remained unmatched. The CDR3 here is CASSRGDSDTGELFF. CDR3 nucleotides: TGTGCCAGCAGTCGGGGGGACTCAGACACCGGGGAGCTGTTTTTT.

The V gene is TRBV6-1, the J gene TRBJ2-6; D gene unclear. This CDR3 has 14 residues. Germline CDR1 reads MNHNS; CDR2 reads SASEGT. V shed 3 bases and J shed 0 bases, with 3 bases lying between them. The CDR3 DNA reads TGTGCCAGCAGTGACAACTCTGGGGCCAACGTCCTGACTTTC. Its protein product is CASSDNSGANVLTF.

The chain has TRBV6-1 and TRBJ2-3; either TRBD1 or TRBD2 may fit D (5 bases each). This CDR3 spans 15 amino acids. The V and J ends lost 2 bases and 4 bases respectively, with 13 bases between them. Per germline, CDR1 MNHNS and CDR2 SASEGT. CDR3 loop: CASSESAGTPDTQYF. In DNA form, the CDR3 reads TGTGCCAGCAGTGAATCGGCAGGGACCCCAGATACGCAGTATTTT.